This T cell receptor (beta chain) was documented in a study of identical twins. This CDR3 has 14 amino acids. Per germline, CDR1 LNHNV and CDR2 YYDKDF (reference sequence). Trimming took 4 bases from V and 4 from J, leaving 13 bases between them. Template switching supplied a universal primer site; unique molecular identifiers were carried on the cDNA. TCRdb redid the calling of the 5' RACE reads with MiXCR, one entry per CDR3 protein. The sample consists of more than 600,000 distinct CDR3 sequences, about 20% of them appearing once. A note on this clonotype: The antigen is not known.

General study points: Fewer insertions characterized abundant cord blood beta clonotypes, whereas memory repertoires showed none.

These data also formed part of another study, on T cells expressing NK-cell markers. That work adds: In about 6 donors, dominant CD3+CD56+NKG2C+ clones formed about 1.0-7.0% of CD8+ cells.

Sequenced material: PBMCs. This TCR derives from a woman between 18 and 29 years old in good health. The chain uses TRBV15 and TRBJ1-1; D not certain. As DNA, the CDR3 is TGTGCCACCAGCACCAGAGGGAGGAGCACTGAAGCTTTCTTT. Protein product: CATSTRGRSTEAFF. Supplemented by reference TRBV15 and TRBJ1-1, the full variable domain reads DAMVIQNPRYQVTQFGKPVTLSCSQTLNHNVMYWYQQKSSQAPKLLFHYYDKDFNNEADTPDNFQSRRPNTSFCFLDIRSPGLGDTAMYLCATSTRGRSTEAFFGQGTRLTVV.